Listed here is a single T cell receptor (beta chain). V lost 4 bases, J lost 3 bases, and 18 bases lay in between. Looked up from germline, CDR1 is MNHNS and CDR2 is SASEGT. The CDR3 contains 17 residues. This entry comes from a study of T cell responses to AZD1222 COVID-19 vaccine. Libraries were prepared by immunoSEQ multiplex PCR; TCRdb keeps only in-frame clonotypes and omits some of them. The sample has about 35,000 clones; 86% are singletons. The V gene is TRBV6-1, the J gene TRBJ1-4; D call uncertain. This receptor was taken from an adult who received the AZD1222 COVID-19 vaccine. Sample: peripheral blood, taken 28 days after the second AZD1222 dose. The CDR3 nucleotides read TGTGCCAGCAGTGTAGACTCGGGGTATCGGGCTAATGAAAAACTGTTTTTT. Amino acids: CASSVDSGYRANEKLFF.